This T cell receptor (beta chain) was identified during a study of blood T cell repertoires in COVID-19. V was trimmed by 5 bases and J by 7 bases, leaving 19 bases between them. The germline V gene has CDR1 SGHRS and CDR2 YFSETQ. CDR3 length equals 15 residues. TCRdb's table, derived via immunoSEQ multiplex PCR, lists solely in-frame clones and lacks some. Counted here are about 200,000 clones, 75% to 90% occurring once; the ten biggest clones make up around 4.7%. What was sequenced was peripheral blood. The clonotype comes from a human donor in a cohort sampled during active COVID-19. The gene calls are TRBV5-1 and TRBJ1-5; perhaps TRBD1 as D (6 bases). CDR3 sequence: CASSPDQGQGQPQHF. For the CDR3, the DNA is TGCGCCAGCAGTCCAGATCAGGGGCAGGGACAGCCCCAGCATTTT.